This TCR beta chain was identified during a study of low-dose radiotherapy and immunotherapy resistance in tumors. Study context: Radiation delivery to Cohort 1 consisted of 0.5 Gy per fraction every 2 weeks, summing to 6.5 Gy.

Trimming shortened V by 5 bases and J by 5 bases, and 18 bases separated the two germline ends. CDR1 is MDHEN and CDR2 is SYDVKM in the germline V gene. CDR3 length: 15 residues. Time point given: after trial treatment. Treatment described: LDRT plus nivolumab, ipilimumab, low-dose cyclophosphamide and aspirin (RACIN trial). With TRAV- and TRBV-specific primers, first-strand cDNA was made, covering the alpha and beta chains. For amplifying TCRs, the PCR ran for approximately 21 cycles with Phusion, which was used together with a constant-region primer and the adapter on the V primers. Isolated mRNA underwent amplification via in vitro transcription. TCRdb reprocessed the reads with MiXCR, giving one entry per CDR3 protein. Of roughly 95,000 distinct CDR3 sequences in the sample, around a fifth were seen once. This clonotype appeared many times.

This sequence was found in a female donor with ovarian cancer. The specimen comprised PBMCs, sampled after low-dose radiotherapy plus immunotherapy. The V call is TRBV28, the J call TRBJ2-5; D may match TRBD1 or TRBD2 (6 bases each). The CDR3 region has the DNA TGTGCCAGCAGTCCATCCAGGGGCGGGGTGGAGACCCAGTACTTC. This gives the protein CASSPSRGGVETQYF.